The T cell receptor (beta chain) described here comes from a study of spatial heterogeneity in lung cancer. Study information: Sequencing consistently turned up more beta-chain sequences than alpha-chain sequences. Mean representation of each unique TCR and UMI combination in the raw reads exceeded 8.5 occurrences.

This sample's time point: sample taken at primary tumor resection. Without sorting, whole RNA was sequenced from tumor, nontumor lung or frozen PBMC. A total of over 70 untreated early-stage non-small cell lung cancer patients served as donors. Every cDNA TCR molecule received its own unique molecular identifier. MiXCR, run by TCRdb on the 5' RACE reads, gives a single entry per CDR3 protein. This sample has 60,000 to 80,000 distinct CDR3 sequences, with about an eighth found just once. In its sample, this clonotype was seen many times. The TCR sequence derives from a male donor with early-stage non-small cell lung cancer. Material: PBMCs, obtained at surgery.

Written as DNA, the CDR3 is TGTGCCAGCAGCTTTGGCGGGAGCGTCAGAGATACGCAGTATTTT. Protein sequence: CASSFGGSVRDTQYF. This chain connects TRBV7-9 to TRBJ2-3; 7 nucleotides line up with TRBD2. Losses at the gene ends were 3 bases for V and 5 bases for J; bases not matched to a gene: 8. The CDR3 runs to 15 residues. Germline assignment: CDR1 SEHNR and CDR2 FQNEAQ (reference sequence).